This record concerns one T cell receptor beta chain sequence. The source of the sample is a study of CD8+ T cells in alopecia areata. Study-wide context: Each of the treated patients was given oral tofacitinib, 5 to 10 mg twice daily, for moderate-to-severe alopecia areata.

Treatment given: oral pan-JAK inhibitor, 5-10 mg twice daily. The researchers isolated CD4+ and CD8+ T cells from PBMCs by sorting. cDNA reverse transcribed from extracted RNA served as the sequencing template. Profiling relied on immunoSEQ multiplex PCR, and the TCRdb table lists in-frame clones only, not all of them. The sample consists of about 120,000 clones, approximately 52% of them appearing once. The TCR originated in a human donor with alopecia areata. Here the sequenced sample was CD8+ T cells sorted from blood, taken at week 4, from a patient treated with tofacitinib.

As DNA, the CDR3 is TGTGCCAGCAGCACACAGGTTTCCTACGAGCAGTACTTC. This codes for CASSTQVSYEQYF. V gene TRBV7-9 combines with J gene TRBJ2-7; a possible D gene is TRBD1 (5 bases). The germline V and J ends were trimmed by 5 bases and 1 base, with 9 bases remaining between them. From germline, CDR1 is SEHNR and CDR2 FQNEAQ (reference sequence). The CDR3 loop spans 13 amino acids.